This T cell receptor (beta chain) was documented in a study of human T cells and chemical hapten exposure. Background on the study: The upper back received 0.01% DPC by patch testing, with results read at 6 days.

V shed 6 bases, J shed 3 bases, and the junction held 7 bases outside the gene matches. There are 15 residues in the CDR3. Germline loops: CDR1 MNHNY, CDR2 SVGAGI (reference sequence). Indicated time point: pre-sensitization, week 0. Treatment denoted: therapeutic diphenylcyclopropenone sensitization with weekly scalp DPC. TCRdb redid the calling of the RACE reads with MiXCR, one entry per CDR3 protein. The repertoire consists of about 250,000 distinct CDR3 sequences, with roughly 7.4% occurring once and the leading ten covering more than 0.95%. This clonotype was observed many times. The specimen was whole blood, collected in connection with sensitization to the hapten diphenylcyclopropenone (DPC). This chain uses TRBV6-6 with TRBJ1-1, with 10 bases aligning to TRBD1. The receptor's source is a man aged 18 to 29 with alopecia areata. Some clones in this sample may be carry-over from other donors' samples. CDR3 DNA sequence: TGTGCCAGCAGCCAGGGACAGGGGACGGACACTGAAGCTTTCTTT. Its translation: CASSQGQGTDTEAFF.